This T cell receptor beta chain is from a study of blood T cell repertoires in COVID-19 (dated by TCRdb to about 2020). Turning to the overall study: Collaborator samples came from the United States, Italy and Spain and covered acute and convalescent phases of COVID-19. Where available, HLA class I and class II types were taken from metadata supplied by the sample provider and were not determined by assay-based typing. Deeply sampled blood TCRbeta repertoires from subjects exposed to, actively infected with, or recovered from COVID-19 were included in the dataset. The material from the prospective study consisted of cDNA or gDNA derived from T cells, B-cell-depleted T cells, or PBMCs. The repertoires were released in a freely available public database intended as a resource for research on the immune response to SARS-CoV-2. Nearly every sample came with metadata listing a de-identified subject ID, COVID-19 status, age in years and sex. The samples were drawn from two sources: the first 160 participants of the ongoing ImmuneRACE study, and fewer than 1,500 subjects contributed by 6 global collaborators.

Measured from the cysteine to the phenylalanine, the CDR3 is 12 residues long. Kept here is only the CDR3 DNA, which spans 36 bases and is read in frame from base 1. In the germline V gene (reference sequence), CDR1 corresponds to LNHNV and CDR2 to YYDKDF. Collaborating institutions collected whole blood in K2EDTA tubes following their own protocols. Collaborator samples were shipped for TCRbeta analysis as frozen whole blood, isolated PBMCs, or DNA extracted from either sample type. Broad study findings and their caveats: The amount of clinical and demographic metadata varied by source and participant and was provided uncurated.

As to this clone: The antigen it binds to is not known. One end of the junction varies from germline; a read error may be responsible.

The immunoSEQ Assay, a bias-controlled multiplex PCR, was used to amplify TCRbeta CDR3 regions from genomic DNA. In the original analysis: Within the assay, amplification of reference gene primers was used to estimate how many nucleated cells each sample contained. Sequence reads were collapsed and filtered to measure the absolute abundance of every unique TCRbeta CDR3 rearrangement. For each sample, productive Simpson clonality was calculated as the square root of Simpson's diversity index over productive rearrangements. The table comes from immuneACCESS by way of TCRdb, which keeps in-frame sequences with V and J called. Part of the clones is missing from these tables; in studies checked, under half for an unresolved V gene and the rest for unknown reasons. V and J calls and clone size come straight from that table; D and trimming were deduced from the DNA. This sample has approximately 140,000 clones in its table, and 86% of those were observed once. The ten biggest clones cover approximately 8.3% of the sample.

Sequenced sample: peripheral blood. This clonotype was obtained from a woman aged 55-69 years with acute or convalescent COVID-19. This chain is built from TRBV15 and TRBJ1-1; TRBD1 could be the D gene, as 6 bases match. The DNA sequence is as follows: TGCGCCGCGGGGGGGGCGAGCACTGAAGCTTTCTTT. Translated, it gives CAAGGASTEAFF.